The clone carrying this T cell receptor beta chain was seen only a few times. As yet, its antigen is unknown. This sample stems from a study of response to subunit inactivated influenza vaccine. Study-level results: Authors proposed each seasonal influenza vaccination draws in few new T cells.

TCRdb ran MiXCR on the RT-PCR reads and lists one entry per CDR3 protein. Here the sample spans hundreds of thousands of distinct CDR3 sequences, around 13% being singletons. Germline CDR1 and CDR2: SGHRS and YFSETQ. This CDR3 is built from 16 residues. Between the trimmed V and J ends, which lost 0 bases and 2 bases, there was a span of 11 bases. The genes are TRBV5-1 and TRBJ2-2; D unclear. This TCR was sampled from a man aged 45 to 65 who received an inactivated influenza vaccine. Sample: PBMCs from blood, taken roughly 15 days before vaccination. DNA of the CDR3: TGCGCCAGCAGCTTGGGGATAGATCCTAACACCGGGGAGCTGTTTTTT. This translates into CASSLGIDPNTGELFF.